This T cell receptor beta chain was identified during a study of patients and donors after allogeneic stem cell transplantation (dated by TCRdb to 2019 to 2021). As concerns this clonotype: Its antigen is unknown. Per-base quality was not reported, and no clone a single base away is much larger than it.

From the cysteine up to the phenylalanine, the CDR3 has a length of 13 residues. The entry retains the CDR3 DNA only, 39 bases that are in frame from base 1. V is cut by 1 base and J by 7 bases, and the space between the germline ends is 8 bases. Libraries were prepared through RT-PCR. Instrument used: NextSeq 550. TCRdb reprocessing: public reads trimmed at Q25 with fastp, clones called with MiXCR, in-frame beta chains kept. Each CDR3 protein appears once, grouped with its most common genes and DNA. The sample yields about 200,000 distinct CDR3 sequences; more than 35% were counted once. 11% of the sample lies in the top ten.

The rearrangement combines TRBV12-3 or TRBV12-4 with TRBJ2-4; the D gene is possibly TRBD2, with 5 bases matching. The receptor's source is a human donor who was either an allogeneic HSCT recipient or a stem cell or donor lymphocyte infusion donor (not recorded which). It is not recorded whose cells these are; they may come from a transplant donor. The sequenced sample consisted of blood, either unsorted or a sorted T cell fraction (not recorded which). Here is the DNA: TGTGCCAGCAGTTTAGGGCAGCGGAACATTCAGTACTTC. This sequence encodes CASSLGQRNIQYF.